These 29 T cell receptor beta chains were all obtained from the same sample, sequenced in a study of cytomegalovirus exposure and HLA in healthy donors. Libraries were prepared by immunoSEQ multiplex PCR; TCRdb keeps only in-frame clonotypes and omits some of them. The sample comprises fewer than 250,000 clones, 87% of which are singletons, and roughly 2.5% rests with the top ten. Sample: PBMCs. All receptors derive from a young man in good health and CMV-seronegative.

This chain uses TRBV6-5 with TRBJ2-1, with TRBD2 as a possible D gene (5 bases). Trimming pared 7 bases from V and 9 bases from J, leaving 10 bases between. CDR3 size: 11 residues. CDR1 is MNHEY and CDR2 is SVGAGI in the germline V gene. The CDR3 DNA reads TGTGCCAGCACCCAACGGGGTGAGCAGTTCTTC. This encodes CASTQRGEQFF.

The chain joins TRBV7-9 to TRBJ2-7; possibly TRBD1 for D (6 bases). The V gene's germline CDR1 is SEHNR and CDR2 FQNEAQ (reference sequence). V shed 5 bases and J shed 6 bases, with 20 bases lying between them. The length of the CDR3 is 15 residues. The CDR3 DNA follows: TGTGCCAGCAGCCAGGAAACAGGGTATCTTCGCGAGCAGTACTTC. The encoded protein is CASSQETGYLREQYF. Based on the CDR3 plus reference TRBV7-9 and TRBJ2-7, the full variable domain is DTGVSQNPRHKITKRGQNVTFRCDPISEHNRLYWYRQTLGQGPEFLTYFQNEAQLEKSRLLSDRFSAERPKGSFSTLEIQRTEQGDSAMYLCASSQETGYLREQYFGPGTRLTVT.

The gene calls are TRBV7-2 and TRBJ2-3; a weak D match, TRBD2 (6 bases). The V and J ends lost 3 bases and 4 bases respectively, with 8 bases between them. The germline gives CDR1 SGHTA, CDR2 FQGNSA. There are 13 residues in the CDR3. CDR3 residues: CASSFGGSDTQYF. In DNA form, the CDR3 reads TGTGCCAGCAGCTTCGGAGGGTCAGATACGCAGTATTTT.

CDR3 sequence: CASSLQVQETQYF. CDR3 in DNA: TGCGCCAGCAGCTTACAGGTCCAAGAGACCCAGTACTTC. The V gene is TRBV5-1, the J gene TRBJ2-5; possibly TRBD1 for D (5 bases). Trimming cost V 2 bases and J 1 base, with 6 bases left between them. The CDR3 has 13 amino acids. Per the germline V gene, CDR1 is SGHRS and CDR2 is YFSETQ.

The chain carries TRBV10-3 and TRBJ2-7, with 11 bases identical to TRBD1. The CDR3 totals 14 residues. Looked up from germline, CDR1 is ENHRY and CDR2 is SYGVKD. V lost 5 bases and J lost 7; bases outside the gene matches: 7. CDR3 region: CAISPGQGGFEQYF. In nucleotides, the CDR3 is TGTGCCATCAGTCCGGGACAGGGGGGTTTTGAGCAGTACTTC.

The chain couples TRBV27 to TRBJ2-2; maybe TRBD2 (7 bases). The CDR3 is 15 amino acids. Trimming left V 2 bases short and J 1 base short, with 8 bases between. The germline V gene has CDR1 MNHEY and CDR2 SMNVEV (reference sequence). For the CDR3, the DNA is TGTGCCAGCAGTTTAAGGGGGGGGAACACCGGGGAGCTGTTTTTT. The encoded protein is CASSLRGGNTGELFF.

This rearrangement joins TRBV7-9 to TRBJ2-5; D gene ambiguous. The V end was cut by 2 bases, the J end by 2 bases, with 6 bases between. The CDR3 is 13 residues long. Germline V lookup: CDR1 SEHNR, CDR2 FQNEAQ (reference sequence). The CDR3 nucleotides are TGTGCCAGCAGCTTACTAGGACAAGAGACCCAGTACTTC. Translated, it gives CASSLLGQETQYF.

V gene TRBV28 combines with J gene TRBJ2-1, with 7 bases aligning to TRBD1. Germline V lookup: CDR1 MDHEN, CDR2 SYDVKM. This CDR3 spans 12 amino acids. Trimming removed 7 bases from V and 4 bases from J; junction bases left unmatched: 1. The CDR3 bases are TGTGCCAGCACGGGACAGTACAATGAGCAGTTCTTC. Its protein product is CASTGQYNEQFF.

The chain employs TRBV11-3 and TRBJ2-1, with a tentative D call TRBD1 (5 bases). CDR1 and CDR2 from the germline V gene are SGHNT and YENEEA. Trimming cost V 4 bases and J 2 bases, with 15 bases left between them. The CDR3 is 16 amino acids. CDR3 sequence reads: CASSSAAGATYNEQFF. The CDR3, as DNA: TGTGCCAGCAGCTCTGCGGCTGGGGCTACCTACAATGAGCAGTTCTTC.

The rearrangement uses TRBV4-2 and TRBJ2-3; 7 bases agree with TRBD2. Trimming took 4 bases from V and 5 from J; bases not matched to a gene: 15. This CDR3 comprises 17 residues. Germline V gives CDR1 LGHNA, CDR2 YNFKEQ. The CDR3 nucleotides read TGTGCCAGCAGCCCAGATGCCGGGACTACGGTAGGAGATACGCAGTATTTT. Translating it yields CASSPDAGTTVGDTQYF.

J is TRBJ2-3 and V is TRBV9; 9 positions match TRBD2. Looked up from germline, CDR1 is SGDLS and CDR2 is YYNGEE. V lost 0 bases to trimming and J lost 1 base; unmatched junction nucleotides: 3. The CDR3 sequence is 16 residues long. The CDR3 bases are TGTGCCAGCAGCGTAGCCCCTAGCGGGGGCACAGATACGCAGTATTTT. Its translation: CASSVAPSGGTDTQYF.

This clone appeared once. J is TRBJ1-6 and V is TRBV27, with D uncertain. CDR3 size: 15 residues. Trimming removed 3 bases from V and 9 bases from J, with 15 bases in between. Germline CDR1 reads MNHEY; CDR2 reads SMNVEV (reference sequence). The CDR3 region has the DNA TGTGCCAGCAGTTTGAGGAATATGGGAGTTTCACCCCTCCACTTT. It codes for CASSLRNMGVSPLHF.

The chain couples TRBV6-1 to TRBJ2-2; D may be TRBD2 (6 bases). Trimming took off 2 bases at V and 5 bases at J, with 6 bases between the two ends. CDR3 length equals 13 residues. Germline values: CDR1 MNHNS, CDR2 SASEGT. CDR3 DNA: TGTGCCAGCAGTGAACTAGCGACCGGGGAGCTGTTTTTT. Translated: CASSELATGELFF.

The V call is TRBV10-3, the J call TRBJ2-7; possible D gene TRBD2, 5 bases. This CDR3 is 10 amino acids long. Germline V CDR1 and CDR2: ENHRY, SYGVKD. The ends were cut back, 8 bases at V and 3 bases at J, with 5 bases in the middle. CDR3 protein: CAIGSYEQYF. CDR3 bases: TGTGCCATCGGGAGCTACGAGCAGTACTTC.

The CDR3: CASSLDRGRGQYF. Written as DNA, the CDR3 is TGTGCCAGCAGCTTGGACAGGGGGCGGGGCCAGTACTTC. The chain is built from TRBV7-2 and TRBJ2-5; 11 bases agree with TRBD1. With V trimmed by 3 bases and J by 10 bases, 4 bases remained unmatched. There are 13 residues in the CDR3. Germline V gene lookup returns CDR1 SGHTA and CDR2 FQGNSA.

In regard to this clone: The junction differs from germline at one of its ends, possibly a read error. The gene calls are TRBV7-9 and TRBJ1-4, with 7 nucleotides matching TRBD1. CDR1 is SEHNR and CDR2 is FQNEAQ in the germline V gene (reference sequence). This CDR3 has 15 amino acids. The CDR3 region is CASSLGNLQGEKLFF. The CDR3 DNA sequence: TGTGCCAGCAGTTTAGGGAATTTACAGGGGGAAAAACTGTTTTTT.

This chain connects TRBV5-8 to TRBJ2-3; 10 bases fit TRBD2. CDR1 is SGHTS and CDR2 is YDEGEE in the germline V gene. This CDR3 is 12 amino acids long. J gave up 9 bases and V 2 bases, and 0 bases lay outside the gene matches. CDR3 protein: CASSLLAGTQYF. Written as DNA, the CDR3 is TGTGCCAGCAGCTTACTAGCGGGGACGCAGTATTTT.

The genes are TRBV11-2 and TRBJ1-2, with D tentatively TRBD1 (6 bases). The CDR3 is 16 amino acids. CDR1 is SGHAT and CDR2 is FQNNGV in the germline V gene. Trimming took off 5 bases at V and 6 bases at J, with 22 bases between the two ends. CDR3 residues: CASSKPGGAGVDGYTF. CDR3 DNA: TGTGCCAGCAGCAAGCCCGGGGGGGCCGGAGTCGATGGCTACACCTTC. Looking up the rest from reference TRBV11-2 and TRBJ1-2 gives the full variable domain: EAGVAQSPRYKIIEKRQSVAFWCNPISGHATLYWYQQILGQGPKLLIQFQNNGVVDDSQLPKDRFSAERLKGVDSTLKIQPAKLEDSAVYLCASSKPGGAGVDGYTFGSGTRLTVV.

The chain links TRBV9 to TRBJ2-3; 9 bases line up with TRBD2. CDR1 is SGDLS, CDR2 YYNGEE, per germline. With V trimmed by 6 bases and J by 6 bases, 17 bases remained unmatched. This CDR3 spans 17 amino acids. The CDR3 protein is CASTLSGSHPKSDTQYF. The CDR3 coding sequence is TGTGCCAGCACGCTTAGCGGGAGTCACCCCAAGTCTGATACGCAGTATTTT. The full variable domain, its missing parts supplied by reference TRBV9 and TRBJ2-3, is DSGVTQTPKHLITATGQRVTLRCSPRSGDLSVYWYQQSLDQGLQFLIQYYNGEERAKGNILERFSAQQFPDLHSELNLSSLELGDSALYFCASTLSGSHPKSDTQYFGPGTRLTVL.

This clone appeared a single time. This rearrangement joins TRBV27 to TRBJ2-7, with D possibly TRBD1 on 6 matching bases. CDR3 length: 16 amino acids. With 3 bases removed from V and 7 bases from J, the gap between germline ends came to 22 bases. Looked up from germline, CDR1 is MNHEY and CDR2 is SMNVEV (reference sequence). CDR3 nucleotide sequence: TGTGCCAGCAGTTTTTTGGCCGGGCAGGGGTTGGGGGAGCAGTACTTC. As protein: CASSFLAGQGLGEQYF.

The chain uses TRBV4-3 and TRBJ2-1; TRBD2 might be the D (6 bases). Trimming stripped 0 bases from V and 4 bases from J, with 16 bases between. This CDR3 is 17 amino acids long. From germline, CDR1 is LGHNA and CDR2 YSLEER. CDR3 amino acids: CASSQDGPGATYNEQFF. CDR3 coding DNA: TGCGCCAGCAGCCAAGATGGTCCGGGAGCAACGTACAATGAGCAGTTCTTC.

This rearrangement joins TRBV28 to TRBJ1-2; 9 bases agree with TRBD1. V lost 3 bases and J lost 8; bases outside the gene matches: 13. The CDR3 runs to 16 residues. CDR1 is MDHEN and CDR2 is SYDVKM in the germline V gene. CDR3 DNA sequence: TGTGCCAGCAGTTTCGCGGACAGGGGTAATTTGTGGGGCTACACCTTC. Protein product: CASSFADRGNLWGYTF.

The chain has TRBV7-8 and TRBJ2-3; 7 nucleotides agree with TRBD2. The V segment lost 5 bases and the J segment 6 bases; nucleotides outside the gene matches: 11. This CDR3 region has 15 residues. Germline V gene data show CDR1 as SGHVS and CDR2 as FQNEAQ. The CDR3 loop reads CASSRTIGGGDTQYF. The CDR3 nucleotides read TGTGCCAGCAGCCGCACTATTGGGGGAGGGGATACGCAGTATTTT.

V and J are TRBV5-1 and TRBJ2-5; a weak D match, TRBD2 (6 bases). This CDR3 contains 16 residues. Per the germline V gene, CDR1 is SGHRS and CDR2 is YFSETQ. V lost 3 bases and J 0 bases, leaving 15 bases between the germline ends. This chain's CDR3 is CASSSEGLRYQETQYF. For the CDR3, the DNA is TGCGCCAGCAGCTCAGAGGGACTGAGGTACCAAGAGACCCAGTACTTC. Combining the CDR3 with reference TRBV5-1 and TRBJ2-5 gives the whole variable domain KAGVTQTPRYLIKTRGQQVTLSCSPISGHRSVSWYQQTPGQGLQFLFEYFSETQRNKGNFPGRFSGRQFSNSRSEMNVSTLELGDSALYLCASSSEGLRYQETQYFGPGTRLLVL.

This clone was counted once. V and J are TRBV11-3 and TRBJ2-7; tentatively, D is TRBD1 (7 bases). Germline loops: CDR1 SGHNT, CDR2 YENEEA. Trimming left V 5 bases short and J 0 bases short, with 14 bases between. This CDR3 has 15 residues. CDR3 sequence reads: CASSQGGTLSYEQYF. The CDR3 nucleotides are TGTGCCAGCAGCCAGGGGGGTACCCTCTCCTACGAGCAGTACTTC.

The V gene is TRBV28, the J gene TRBJ2-7, with 9 bases fitting TRBD1. This CDR3 is built from 16 residues. V was clipped by 8 bases and J by 3 bases; unmatched bases: 14. CDR1 and CDR2 (germline): MDHEN, SYDVKM. The CDR3 loop is CASGPVGQDRGYEQYF. The CDR3 DNA is TGTGCCAGCGGCCCCGTAGGTCAGGACAGGGGCTACGAGCAGTACTTC. The full variable domain, its missing parts supplied by reference TRBV28 and TRBJ2-7, is DVKVTQSSRYLVKRTGEKVFLECVQDMDHENMFWYRQDPGLGLRLIYFSYDVKMKEKGDIPEGYSVSREKKERFSLILESASTNQTSMYLCASGPVGQDRGYEQYFGPGTRLTVT.

The J gene is TRBJ1-1, the V gene TRBV5-1; 10 positions agree with TRBD1. Germline V gene sequence: CDR1 SGHRS, CDR2 YFSETQ. Trimming removed 4 bases from V and 2 bases from J; junction bases left unmatched: 8. The CDR3 is 16 residues long. The CDR3 loop reads CASSPPGQGPNTEAFF. For the CDR3, the DNA is TGCGCCAGCAGCCCCCCGGGACAGGGGCCCAACACTGAAGCTTTCTTT.

Concerning this clone: Lacking the conserved final phenylalanine or tryptophan, this CDR3 likely reflects a read error. The limits of the CDR3 on the DNA are not certain, so only TCRdb's listed CDR3 is given. This chain uses TRBV3-2 with TRBJ1-2; the table's TRBD1 call for D was not verified on the DNA. TRBV3-2 constitutes a pseudogene. The CDR3 comprises 8 residues, both ends counted. CDR3 residues: CASMWGRI.

This clone was detected a few times. The rearrangement links TRBV6-1 to TRBJ1-6; tentative D call: TRBD1 (6 bases). V lost 7 bases to trimming and J lost 14 bases, with 12 bases between them. The germline gives CDR1 MNHNS, CDR2 SASEGT. This CDR3 is 11 amino acids long. The CDR3 sequence: CASNREGALHF. In DNA form, the CDR3 reads TGTGCCAGCAACAGGGAAGGAGCCCTCCACTTT.